A selection of T cell receptor beta chains follows, all from one sample in a study of cytomegalovirus exposure and HLA in healthy donors. Profiled with immunoSEQ multiplex PCR; TCRdb holds only in-frame clones, not every one. The sample comprises about 120,000 clones, 75% of which are singletons, and less than 3.5% rests with the top ten. The sample was PBMCs. Receptors were obtained from a woman in her thirties or forties in good health and CMV-seropositive. The CDR3 runs from the conserved cysteine through the conserved F or W. A D gene is named only where the DNA matches it firmly. A row's size may be missing; if present it is once, few, many or a size class.

D gene: .; J gene: TRBJ1-1; clone size: .; V gene: TRBV6-5; CDR3 protein: CASSYEGESRYTEAFF; CDR3 DNA: TGTGCCAGCAGTTACGAGGGCGAATCCCGGTACACTGAAGCTTTCTTT
D gene: .; J gene: TRBJ1-2; clone size: .; V gene: TRBV27; CDR3 protein: CASSLSGSYGYTF; CDR3 DNA: TGTGCCAGCAGTTTATCAGGGAGCTATGGCTACACCTTC
D gene: TRBD1; J gene: TRBJ1-1; clone size: .; V gene: TRBV5-1; CDR3 protein: CASSPGQGMNTEAFF; CDR3 DNA: TGCGCCAGCAGCCCGGGACAGGGGATGAACACTGAAGCTTTCTTT
D gene: .; J gene: TRBJ2-1; clone size: .; V gene: TRBV7-9; CDR3 protein: CASSLGVGDEQFF; CDR3 DNA: TGTGCCAGCAGCTTAGGGGTCGGGGATGAGCAGTTCTTC
D gene: .; J gene: TRBJ2-7; clone size: .; V gene: TRBV5-1; CDR3 protein: CASSLDYRVTNEQYF; CDR3 DNA: TGCGCCAGCAGCTTGGATTACAGGGTAACTAACGAGCAGTACTTC
D gene: .; J gene: TRBJ2-1; clone size: few; V gene: TRBV4-2; CDR3 protein: CASRISGGASGNEQFF; CDR3 DNA: TGTGCCAGCAGGATAAGCGGCGGGGCCTCGGGAAATGAGCAGTTCTTC
D gene: .; J gene: TRBJ1-3; clone size: few; V gene: TRBV2; CDR3 protein: CASSRSGTSGNTIYF; CDR3 DNA: TGTGCCAGCAGTCGATCCGGTACCTCTGGAAACACCATATATTTT
D gene: .; J gene: TRBJ2-3; clone size: .; V gene: TRBV7-3; CDR3 protein: CASSTRRGSTDTQYF; CDR3 DNA: TGTGCCAGCAGCACCCGCCGGGGGAGCACAGATACGCAGTATTTT
D gene: TRBD2; J gene: TRBJ2-5; clone size: .; V gene: TRBV5-1; CDR3 protein: CASSLPPPGLAYQETQYF; CDR3 DNA: TGCGCCAGCAGCTTGCCCCCGCCGGGACTAGCGTACCAAGAGACCCAGTACTTC
D gene: .; J gene: TRBJ2-7; clone size: few; V gene: TRBV11-2; CDR3 protein: CASSLDQGPYEQYF; CDR3 DNA: TGTGCCAGCAGCTTAGATCAGGGTCCCTACGAGCAGTACTTC
D gene: TRBD1; J gene: TRBJ2-3; clone size: once; V gene: TRBV19; CDR3 protein: CASAPRQGLIADTQYF; CDR3 DNA: TGTGCCAGTGCTCCCCGACAGGGCTTAATCGCAGATACGCAGTATTTT
D gene: TRBD1; J gene: TRBJ1-2; clone size: .; V gene: TRBV2; CDR3 protein: CASRGDRDGGYTF; CDR3 DNA: TGTGCCAGCAGGGGGGACAGGGATGGTGGCTACACCTTC
D gene: .; J gene: TRBJ1-6; clone size: once; V gene: TRBV4-1; CDR3 protein: CASSQELGGSSYNSPLHF; CDR3 DNA: TGCGCCAGCAGCCAAGAGTTAGGAGGGAGCTCCTATAATTCACCCCTCCACTTT
D gene: TRBD1; J gene: TRBJ1-1; clone size: .; V gene: TRBV11-1; CDR3 protein: CASSFTGGEAFF; CDR3 DNA: TGTGCCAGCAGCTTCACAGGGGGTGAAGCTTTCTTT
D gene: .; J gene: TRBJ1-2; clone size: .; V gene: TRBV7-2; CDR3 protein: CASSLALKDRGYTF; CDR3 DNA: TGTGCCAGCAGCTTAGCCCTAAAAGATCGTGGCTACACCTTC
D gene: TRBD1; J gene: TRBJ2-7; clone size: .; V gene: TRBV14; CDR3 protein: CASSQGTGHSYEQYF; CDR3 DNA: TGTGCCAGCAGCCAGGGGACAGGGCACTCCTACGAGCAGTACTTC
D gene: TRBD2; J gene: TRBJ2-2; clone size: .; V gene: TRBV9; CDR3 protein: CASSVASLAGNTGELFF; CDR3 DNA: TGTGCCAGCAGCGTAGCTTCTCTAGCGGGCAACACCGGGGAGCTGTTTTTT
D gene: .; J gene: TRBJ2-1; clone size: .; V gene: TRBV18; CDR3 protein: CASTLGSGQFF; CDR3 DNA: TGTGCCAGCACCCTAGGCTCCGGGCAGTTCTTC
D gene: TRBD1; J gene: TRBJ2-1; clone size: .; V gene: TRBV28; CDR3 protein: CASSLHPGGINNEQFF; CDR3 DNA: TGTGCCAGCAGTTTACATCCAGGGGGAATAAACAATGAGCAGTTCTTC
D gene: .; J gene: TRBJ2-5; clone size: .; V gene: TRBV28; CDR3 protein: CASSLPVGAETQYF; CDR3 DNA: TGTGCCAGCAGTTTACCGGTAGGGGCAGAGACCCAGTACTTC
D gene: .; J gene: TRBJ2-3; clone size: .; V gene: TRBV5-4; CDR3 protein: CASSTQTTDTQYF; CDR3 DNA: TGTGCCAGCAGCACTCAAACCACAGATACGCAGTATTTT
D gene: .; J gene: TRBJ1-6; clone size: .; V gene: TRBV7-5; CDR3 protein: CARRDRSTNSPLHF; CDR3 DNA: TGTGCCAGGCGAGACAGATCCACTAATTCACCCCTCCACTTT
D gene: TRBD1; J gene: TRBJ1-1; clone size: .; V gene: TRBV27; CDR3 protein: CASSPWTGGPNTEAFF; CDR3 DNA: TGTGCCAGCAGCCCTTGGACAGGGGGACCGAACACTGAAGCTTTCTTT
D gene: TRBD1; J gene: TRBJ1-2; clone size: .; V gene: TRBV4-3; CDR3 protein: CASSYSGQVRGYTF; CDR3 DNA: TGCGCCAGCAGCTATTCAGGACAGGTCCGGGGCTACACCTTC
D gene: .; J gene: TRBJ2-3; clone size: .; V gene: TRBV7-6; CDR3 protein: CASSLFHETDTQYF; CDR3 DNA: TGTGCCAGCAGCTTATTCCACGAGACAGATACGCAGTATTTT
D gene: .; J gene: TRBJ1-6; clone size: .; V gene: TRBV30; CDR3 protein: CAWSVDSSYNSPLHF; CDR3 DNA: TGTGCCTGGAGTGTCGACAGCTCCTATAATTCACCCCTCCACTTT